These T cell receptor beta chains were read from a single sample in a study of blood T cell repertoires in COVID-19. Some clones are missing from TCRdb's copy, which holds only in-frame ones; the method was immunoSEQ multiplex PCR. The sample records 65,000 to 90,000 clones, roughly 87% being singletons. Sequencing was done on a sample of peripheral blood. The source of these receptors is a woman aged 45 to 65 with active or convalescent COVID-19. Both conserved end residues are trimmed from each CDR3. The order of the fields is V gene, J gene, CDR3 protein.

V: TRBV9; J: TRBJ1-1; CDR3: ASSDPTGGPEAF
V: TRBV6-6; J: TRBJ1-1; CDR3: ASSKMTGGGTEAF
V: TRBV11-3; J: TRBJ1-1; CDR3: ASSLGGVNTEAF
V: TRBV5-1; J: TRBJ2-3; CDR3: ASTKSGSTDTQY
V: TRBV28; J: TRBJ2-5; CDR3: ASHLGGGETQY
V: TRBV29-1; J: TRBJ2-3; CDR3: SVSDGTNTQY
V: TRBV5-1; J: TRBJ2-1; CDR3: ASSLTSGGSYNEQF
V: TRBV3-1/TRBV3-2; J: TRBJ1-1; CDR3: ASSQVEGAGRVGAF
V: TRBV12-3/TRBV12-4; J: TRBJ1-2; CDR3: ASSLLLGDGYT
V: TRBV6-1; J: TRBJ1-2; CDR3: ASSPGTGYGYT
V: TRBV3-1/TRBV3-2; J: TRBJ1-6; CDR3: ASSVQGLNNSPLH
V: TRBV6-2/TRBV6-3; J: TRBJ2-1; CDR3: ASSRNLAGGRNEQF
V: TRBV9; J: TRBJ2-1; CDR3: ASSVNLAGKSYNEQF
V: TRBV7-9; J: TRBJ1-2; CDR3: ASSSLLEGYT
V: TRBV19; J: TRBJ1-3; CDR3: ASKKSISSSGNTIY
V: TRBV27; J: TRBJ2-7; CDR3: ASSLTGQGAYEQY
V: TRBV20-1; J: TRBJ1-2; CDR3: SASGQGVNGYT
V: TRBV15; J: TRBJ1-2; CDR3: ATSRGGGYT
V: TRBV30; J: TRBJ1-1; CDR3: AWSRTGRGTEAF
V: TRBV2; J: TRBJ1-2; CDR3: ASRRDTYGYT
V: TRBV9; J: TRBJ2-3; CDR3: ASSVVGGGAPDTQY
V: TRBV9; J: TRBJ2-3; CDR3: ASSATRKEQY
V: TRBV24-1; J: TRBJ2-3; CDR3: ATSDRTGGDTQY
V: TRBV5-1; J: TRBJ2-3; CDR3: ASSLYGADTQY
V: TRBV29-1; J: TRBJ1-1; CDR3: SAGRQGTEAF
V: TRBV30; J: TRBJ1-2; CDR3: ARLEAPFISNYGYT
V: TRBV13; J: TRBJ2-1; CDR3: ASSEQGYNEQF
V: TRBV11-3; J: TRBJ1-1; CDR3: ASSPGGKDTEAF
V: TRBV28; J: TRBJ1-6; CDR3: ATPGGVGSPLH
V: TRBV6-1; J: TRBJ1-4; CDR3: ASSVPPGQAFFATNEKLF
V: TRBV10-3; J: TRBJ1-1; CDR3: AVNTQGLNTEAF
V: TRBV10-3; J: TRBJ1-3; CDR3: AISESRSSGNTIY
V: TRBV3-1/TRBV3-2; J: TRBJ1-6; CDR3: ASSQVHRGNSPLH
V: TRBV18; J: TRBJ1-1; CDR3: ASSPLGQGKNTEAF
V: TRBV7-2; J: TRBJ1-1; CDR3: ASSRDRANTEAF
V: TRBV5-4; J: TRBJ2-7; CDR3: ASSQSWGPYEQY
V: TRBV5-1; J: TRBJ2-1; CDR3: ASMGLASGGPPAVHEQF
V: TRBV6-5; J: TRBJ2-5; CDR3: ASTSTGETQY
V: TRBV7-2; J: TRBJ1-2; CDR3: ASTQERTGVIGDYGYT
V: TRBV4-2; J: TRBJ1-1; CDR3: ASSQGQGRSQNTEAF
V: TRBV4-2; J: TRBJ2-7; CDR3: ASSPRDGSSYEQY
V: TRBV5-6; J: TRBJ1-1; CDR3: ASSPGTGGFEERTEAF
V: TRBV27; J: TRBJ1-3; CDR3: ASSLSFLPPGNTIY